This T cell receptor (beta chain) was identified during a study of cytotoxic CD8 clonotypes in ibrutinib-treated CLL. Germline values: CDR1 ENHRY, CDR2 SYGVKD. Trimming took off 0 bases at V and 3 bases at J, with 9 bases between the two ends. The CDR3 sequence is 14 residues long. Data came from immunoSEQ multiplex PCR; TCRdb stores just in-frame clones and leaves some out. This sample has under 300,000 clones, with roughly 76% found just once. The source was PBMCs, collected at disease progression, from a patient treated with ibrutinib. This sequence joins TRBV10-3 and TRBJ2-7, with D uncertain. The receptor's source is a human donor with chronic lymphocytic leukemia. The CDR3 DNA is TGTGCCATCAGTGAGTCGACAAGAAACTACGAGCAGTACTTC. It is translated as CAISESTRNYEQYF.